What follows is one T cell receptor beta chain and its context. This clonotype was seen at least ten times. The target of this receptor is not known. No much larger clone exists at a distance of one base, and base qualities are not known. Sequencing relied on an Illumina MiSeq. Profiling of the peripheral T cell repertoire targeted human TCRbeta genes. As for the original processing: Differential clonotype abundance was tested with beta-binomial modelling to account for variability over time. Expanded clonotypes were screened against the ImmuneCODE reference database of SARS-CoV-2-associated TCRs and mapped to viral genome regions. Additional analyses of the repertoire looked at TRBV gene usage, CDR3 length, CDR3 amino acid overlap between time points, clonotype abundance distributions and Jaccard similarity. Using fastp at Q25 and MiXCR, TCRdb reprocessed the public reads and kept productive beta chains. Rows are combined by CDR3 protein, so each entry shows the most common genes and DNA. V and J calls and clone size were set by TCRdb, not the authors. The sample table lists roughly 230,000 distinct CDR3 sequences, roughly 26% of them with a count of one. Of the sample, under 9.5% falls within the top ten clones.

Per the publication, the time point label means: pre-pandemic baseline sample and day 111 after first positive SARS-CoV-2 test. The data belong to a study of kidney transplant recipient with SARS-CoV-2 infection (dated by TCRdb to the early 2020s). Sequences SGHVS (CDR1) and FNYEAQ (CDR2) are obtained from the germline V gene. The V and J ends are trimmed by 5 bases and 4 bases, leaving 23 bases between them. Its CDR3 holds 17 amino acids, cysteine through phenylalanine. Only the CDR3 DNA is retained, 51 bases long and in frame from the first base. The TCR sequence derives from a male patient aged 30 to 39 who had COVID-19 and was a kidney transplant recipient. After a transplant, some T cells may be of graft donor origin. Sequenced material: a blood sample, taken at baseline and between days 110 and 120 from a kidney transplant recipient. The chain joins TRBV7-6 to TRBJ1-2, with the D segment identity uncertain. In nucleotides, the sequence is TGTGCCAGCAGCGTATGTCGTGAATCTCGAAAGACCTATGGCTACACCTTC. It translates as CASSVCRESRKTYGYTF.